This TCR beta chain was profiled in a study of T-cell reconstitution after alpha-beta-depleted transplantation in children (dated by TCRdb to 2016 to 2017). For the wider study: T-cell immune reconstitution after TCRalphabeta/CD19-depleted allogeneic hematopoietic cell transplantation in children was quantitatively tracked in the study by means of TCR repertoire profiling.

The germline V gene gives CDR1 as SGHRS and CDR2 as YFSETQ. V is cut by 5 bases and J by 3 bases, and the space between the germline ends is 19 bases. The CDR3 covers 16 residues, taking in both the cysteine and the phenylalanine. Only the CDR3 region is kept as DNA, spanning 48 bases read in frame from base 1. Receptors were amplified or captured by PCR. Instrument on record: Illumina HiSeq 2500. To normalize quantification of the TCRbeta repertoire, the TCR libraries were built with molecular barcoding that relied on unique molecular identifiers. In-frame beta chains were kept once TCRdb had trimmed the public reads at Q25 with fastp and called clones with MiXCR. Entries that share a CDR3 protein sequence are merged under the most common genes and DNA. Recorded for this sample are over 300,000 distinct CDR3 sequences; 10% to 13% of them occurred a single time. The ten biggest clones cover roughly 2.5% of the sample.

Notes on this clonotype: Its binding antigen is unknown. Qualities for individual bases were not recorded, and no much larger clone is one base off.

The sequence joins TRBV5-1 to TRBJ2-3; no D gene can be assigned with confidence. This specimen was PBMCs from the stem cell graft donor, taken from the stem cell graft. The source of this sequence is a human donor who donated a stem cell graft to a child with acute lymphoblastic leukemia. The bases are TGCGCCAGCAGTTGGGCCACCCGGGCTGGGACAGATACGCAGTATTTT. Its protein reads: CASSWATRAGTDTQYF.